One sample yielded the 20 T cell receptor beta chains listed below, sequenced in a study of cytomegalovirus exposure and HLA in healthy donors. Primers: 60 Vbeta forward and 13 Jbeta reverse. Method: immunoSEQ multiplex PCR; TCRdb's copy keeps in-frame clones and lacks some. Counted here are about 150,000 clones, around 81% occurring once; the ten biggest clones make up around 5.6%. The sequenced sample was PBMCs. These receptors all come from a middle-aged woman in good health and CMV-seropositive.

This clone was seen only once. The V call is TRBV5-8, the J call TRBJ1-5; TRBD1 aligns across 8 bases. Germline V gene lookup returns CDR1 SGHTS and CDR2 YDEGEE. Trimming removed 3 bases from V and 6 bases from J; junction bases left unmatched: 5. This CDR3 region has 14 residues. CDR3 region: CASSSAGGIQPQHF. The CDR3 bases are TGTGCCAGCAGCTCGGCAGGGGGCATTCAGCCCCAGCATTTT.

V and J are TRBV2 and TRBJ2-7, with a weak D call TRBD2 (5 bases). Germline values: CDR1 SNHLY, CDR2 FYNNEI. The CDR3 extends over 12 amino acids. Trimming pared 6 bases from V and 7 bases from J, leaving 13 bases between. The CDR3 bases are TGTGCCAGCAGGCCCGTGACGGGGGAGCAGTACTTC. It translates to CASRPVTGEQYF.

The chain joins TRBV18 to TRBJ2-1; TRBD1 matches 7 bases. J was trimmed by 3 bases and V by 4 bases; bases with no gene match: 18. The CDR3 is 19 residues long. Germline CDR1 KGHSH, CDR2 LQKENI. CDR3 amino acids: CASSLGVWTTRTGYNEQFF. The CDR3 DNA reads as TGTGCCAGCTCACTGGGGGTTTGGACCACCCGGACAGGCTACAATGAGCAGTTCTTC.

J is TRBJ2-7 and V is TRBV11-2, with 12 bases that match TRBD2. The CDR3 consists of 17 residues. V lost 5 bases, J lost 4 bases, and 12 bases stayed unmatched. The germline CDR1 and CDR2 sequences are SGHAT and FQNNGV. The CDR3 spells CASSPAMTSGSIYEQYF. The CDR3 DNA reads as TGTGCCAGCAGCCCAGCTATGACTAGCGGGAGTATTTACGAGCAGTACTTC. Full variable domain (rest looked up from reference TRBV11-2 and TRBJ2-7): EAGVAQSPRYKIIEKRQSVAFWCNPISGHATLYWYQQILGQGPKLLIQFQNNGVVDDSQLPKDRFSAERLKGVDSTLKIQPAKLEDSAVYLCASSPAMTSGSIYEQYFGPGTRLTVT.

This chain joins TRBV10-3 and TRBJ2-7; no clear D. The V and J ends lost 4 bases and 0 bases respectively, with 13 bases between them. Germline CDR1 and CDR2: ENHRY and SYGVKD. The CDR3 has 15 residues. The CDR3 sequence: CAISVDSASSYEQYF. The CDR3 DNA follows: TGTGCCATCAGTGTAGATTCAGCGAGCTCCTACGAGCAGTACTTC.

CDR3 region: CASSLYSWDRDANTIYF. The CDR3 DNA reads TGCGCCAGCAGCTTGTACTCCTGGGACAGGGACGCAAACACCATATATTTT. The chain employs TRBV5-1 and TRBJ1-3; 9 nucleotides match TRBD1. CDR1 and CDR2 from the germline V gene are SGHRS and YFSETQ. V lost 1 base, J lost 6 bases, and 11 bases stayed unmatched. This CDR3 is 17 amino acids long.

This sequence joins TRBV6-1 and TRBJ1-5; D not resolved. Germline-derived CDR1 and CDR2 are MNHNS and SASEGT. V was clipped by 7 bases and J by 6 bases, with 10 bases between them. This CDR3 is 12 amino acids long. DNA for the CDR3: TGTGCCAGCACTCGGGGTAGTCAGCCCCAGCATTTT. Amino acids: CASTRGSQPQHF.

This clone was counted a few times. This chain links TRBV25-1 with TRBJ1-1, with D uncertain. Germline loops: CDR1 MGHDK, CDR2 SYGVNS. The CDR3 runs to 15 residues. The V end lost 4 bases, the J end lost 0 bases, and 12 bases lay between the germline ends. CDR3 DNA sequence: TGTGCCAGCAGTGCCCTATCGGCGGTGAACACTGAAGCTTTCTTT. Translation: CASSALSAVNTEAFF. The complete variable domain, with remaining parts taken from reference TRBV25-1 and TRBJ1-1, reads EADIYQTPRYLVIGTGKKITLECSQTMGHDKMYWYQQDPGMELHLIHYSYGVNSTEKGDLSSESTVSRIRTEHFPLTLESARPSHTSQYLCASSALSAVNTEAFFGQGTRLTVV.

The chain joins TRBV9 to TRBJ2-1, with a possible D match to TRBD2 (5 bases). The CDR3 has 14 residues. Germline V lookup: CDR1 SGDLS, CDR2 YYNGEE. The germline V and J ends were trimmed by 0 bases and 10 bases, with 14 bases remaining between them. For the CDR3, the DNA is TGTGCCAGCAGCGTAGGTACTCCTAGCTGGGAGCAGTTCTTC. Residues: CASSVGTPSWEQFF.

This rearrangement joins TRBV6-6 to TRBJ1-1; no reliable D call. From germline, CDR1 is MNHNY and CDR2 SVGAGI (reference sequence). V was cut by 3 bases and J by 1 base, with 12 bases left in between. This CDR3 has 15 residues. CDR3 loop: CASSYPTGKNTEAFF. DNA for the CDR3: TGTGCCAGCAGTTATCCGACGGGGAAGAACACTGAAGCTTTCTTT.

The chain is built from TRBV27 and TRBJ2-7, with TRBD1 matching over 9 bases. CDR3 size: 15 residues. J gave up 2 bases and V 3 bases, and 5 bases lay outside the gene matches. Germline V gene lookup returns CDR1 MNHEY and CDR2 SMNVEV (reference sequence). This CDR3 reads CASSFSGQGAYEQYF. The CDR3 DNA follows: TGTGCCAGCAGTTTTTCGGGACAGGGTGCCTACGAGCAGTACTTC.

Only one count was recorded for this clone. J is TRBJ2-7 and V is TRBV5-1; 15 bases map to TRBD2. The J segment lost 7 bases and the V segment lost 4 bases, leaving 12 bases of the junction unmatched. From germline, CDR1 is SGHRS and CDR2 YFSETQ. The CDR3 sequence is 17 residues long. CDR3 amino acids: CASSHGLAGGGPGEQYF. The DNA for the CDR3 is TGCGCCAGCAGCCACGGACTAGCGGGAGGGGGGCCGGGGGAGCAGTACTTC. Supplemented by reference TRBV5-1 and TRBJ2-7, the full variable domain reads KAGVTQTPRYLIKTRGQQVTLSCSPISGHRSVSWYQQTPGQGLQFLFEYFSETQRNKGNFPGRFSGRQFSNSRSEMNVSTLELGDSALYLCASSHGLAGGGPGEQYFGPGTRLTVT.

V gene TRBV6-5 combines with J gene TRBJ2-7; D might be TRBD2 (7 bases). Germline V gene lookup returns CDR1 MNHEY and CDR2 SVGAGI. The germline V and J ends were trimmed by 2 bases and 6 bases, with 17 bases remaining between them. The CDR3 covers 15 residues. CDR3 residues: CASSYALGGAGEQYF. DNA of the CDR3: TGTGCCAGCAGTTACGCCCTAGGGGGGGCGGGCGAGCAGTACTTC.

The chain has TRBV5-6 and TRBJ1-1; D might be TRBD1 (5 bases). Germline CDR1 reads SGHDT; CDR2 reads YYEEEE. Trimming pared 3 bases from V and 3 bases from J, leaving 9 bases between. There are 13 residues in the CDR3. The CDR3, as DNA: TGTGCCAGCAGCTGGGGGGATCACACTGAAGCTTTCTTT. As protein: CASSWGDHTEAFF.

This rearrangement joins TRBV9 to TRBJ2-3, with 12 bases lining up with TRBD2. Germline lookup yields CDR1 SGDLS and CDR2 YYNGEE. The ends lost 3 bases at V and 2 bases at J; junction bases unmatched: 4. The CDR3 is 16 amino acids. The CDR3 bases are TGTGCCAGCAGCGCGCTAGCGGGAGGGCCCACAGATACGCAGTATTTT. It yields the protein CASSALAGGPTDTQYF. Full variable domain (rest looked up from reference TRBV9 and TRBJ2-3): DSGVTQTPKHLITATGQRVTLRCSPRSGDLSVYWYQQSLDQGLQFLIQYYNGEERAKGNILERFSAQQFPDLHSELNLSSLELGDSALYFCASSALAGGPTDTQYFGPGTRLTVL.

The chain uses TRBV11-3 and TRBJ2-2; D is unresolved. The V and J ends lost 6 bases and 6 bases respectively, with 8 bases between them. CDR1 SGHNT and CDR2 YENEEA come from the germline V gene. The CDR3 covers 12 residues. As DNA, the CDR3 is TGTGCCAGCAGTTCGATAGCCGGGGAGCTGTTTTTT. It codes for CASSSIAGELFF. The variable domain in full, completed from reference TRBV11-3 and TRBJ2-2, reads EAGVVQSPRYKIIEKKQPVAFWCNPISGHNTLYWYLQNLGQGPELLIRYENEEAVDDSQLPKDRFSAERLKGVDSTLKIQPAELGDSAVYLCASSSIAGELFFGEGSRLTVL.

The V and J genes are TRBV5-1 and TRBJ1-2, with a tentative D call TRBD1 (6 bases). V shed 4 bases and J shed 6 bases, with 19 bases lying between them. CDR1 and CDR2 from the germline V gene are SGHRS and YFSETQ. The CDR3 sequence is 15 residues long. CDR3 loop: CASSQTLGTSDGYTF. The DNA of the CDR3 is TGCGCCAGCAGCCAAACCCTCGGGACATCCGATGGCTACACCTTC.

The chain combines TRBV5-1 with TRBJ1-1, with 7 bases aligning to TRBD1. The germline gives CDR1 SGHRS, CDR2 YFSETQ. The ends lost 3 bases at V and 4 bases at J; junction bases unmatched: 6. There are 14 residues in the CDR3. The CDR3 sequence is CASSSNTGATEAFF. The CDR3 nucleotides read TGCGCCAGCAGCTCAAACACAGGGGCCACTGAAGCTTTCTTT.

This clone was seen just once. V is TRBV30 and J is TRBJ2-1; the D gene is possibly TRBD2 (7 bases). The germline V and J ends were trimmed by 2 bases and 6 bases, with 20 bases remaining between them. CDR1 is GTSNPN, CDR2 SVGIG, per germline (reference sequence). The CDR3 has 16 residues. CDR3 amino acids: CAWSFRGGAGGNEQFF. The CDR3, as DNA: TGTGCCTGGAGTTTTAGGGGGGGAGCTGGGGGCAATGAGCAGTTCTTC.

The J gene is TRBJ2-1, the V gene TRBV2; D gene unclear. Between the trimmed V and J ends, which lost 5 bases and 6 bases, there was a span of 5 bases. Germline CDR1 SNHLY, CDR2 FYNNEI. The CDR3 sequence is 11 residues long. The CDR3 protein is CASSWSNEQFF. CDR3 coding DNA: TGTGCCAGCAGTTGGAGCAATGAGCAGTTCTTC.